This TCR beta chain was profiled in a study of CD4 and CD8 cells across lung adenocarcinoma regions. This CDR3 is built from 17 residues. Germline lookup yields CDR1 MGHRA and CDR2 YSYEKL. Each CDR3 protein gets one entry after TCRdb re-called the PCR reads with MiXCR. The table includes about 12,000 distinct CDR3 sequences, less than 55% detected once. Localized lung adenocarcinoma, a non-small cell lung cancer, affected the donors. Points on this clonotype: Germline is not matched at one junction end, which may reflect a read error.

The chain joins TRBV4-1 to TRBJ2-5; TRBD2 might be the D (7 bases). The sample consisted of CD8+ T cells from the margin of a lung tumor. The TCR originated in a male donor with lung adenocarcinoma. The CD4 and CD8 labels of this study may be unreliable. The CDR3 is CASSQLGGGHAQKTQYF. The CDR3 bases are TGCGCCAGCAGCCAACTAGGGGGGGGCCATGCCCAAAAGACCCAGTACTTC.